Reported below is one T cell receptor beta chain. Its antigen is not known. The sample originates from a study of T cell responses to AZD1222 COVID-19 vaccine. Study-wide results and limits: A reported finding is that nearly half of spike-specific TCRs target unmutated variant regions. Regions 160-218 and 743-854 dominated among vaccine-associated CD4 TCRs spanning spike. No repertoire was sampled before or during the peak T cell response, only after it. Clonal diversity was possibly underestimated, and the donors were mostly white British, with more females.

Germline V lookup: CDR1 SGDLS, CDR2 YYNGEE. Trimming cost V 0 bases and J 0 bases, with 7 bases left between them. The CDR3 has 14 amino acids. Only in-frame clones appear in the TCRdb table, and some are missing; sequencing was by immunoSEQ multiplex PCR. Seen here are 110,000 to 150,000 clones, 85% to 95% observed once, and the top ten hold 10% to 15%. The receptor was isolated from an adult who had recovered from COVID-19. The chain couples TRBV9 to TRBJ2-7; no definite D call. Sequencing was performed on peripheral blood, taken after recovery from COVID-19. As DNA, the CDR3 is TGTGCCAGCAGCGTAGGGATAGGCTCCTACGAGCAGTACTTC. This codes for CASSVGIGSYEQYF.